This TCR beta chain was recovered during a study of spatial heterogeneity in lung cancer. General study findings and limits: There was tracking of ubiquitous and regional nonsynonymous mutations by the respective counts of ubiquitous and regional expanded TCRs. Tracking of tumor mutation counts was seen in expanded intratumoral alpha and beta TCR counts.

The CDR3 covers 15 residues. Comment on this clonotype: Its antigen is currently unknown.

TCRdb reprocessed the 5' RACE reads via MiXCR and lists one record per CDR3 protein. The sample includes thousands of distinct CDR3 sequences, under 7.5% seen only once; the top ten take approximately 24%. Time point meaning: sample taken at primary tumor resection. The rearrangement links TRBV3-2 to TRBJ2-5; the table's D call, TRBD2, was not checked against the DNA. TRBV3-2 has pseudogene status. This clonotype was obtained from a male donor with early-stage non-small cell lung cancer. The sample here was lung tumor tissue, taken at surgery. CDR3 nucleotides: TGTGCCAGCAGCCAAGTCCTAGCGGTTCAAGAGACCCAGTACTTC. It is translated as CASSQVLAVQETQYF.